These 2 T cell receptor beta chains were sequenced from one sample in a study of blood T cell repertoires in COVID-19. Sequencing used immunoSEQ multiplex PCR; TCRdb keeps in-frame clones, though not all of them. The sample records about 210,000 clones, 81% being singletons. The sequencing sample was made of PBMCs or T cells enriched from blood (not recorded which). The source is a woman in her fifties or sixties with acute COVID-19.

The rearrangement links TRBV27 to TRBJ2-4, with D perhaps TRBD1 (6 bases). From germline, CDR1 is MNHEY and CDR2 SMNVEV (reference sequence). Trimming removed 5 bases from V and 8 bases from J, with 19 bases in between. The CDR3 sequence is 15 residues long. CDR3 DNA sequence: TGTGCCAGCAGTCCTCTGGGGGCCCCTGAGTACATTCAGTACTTC. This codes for CASSPLGAPEYIQYF.

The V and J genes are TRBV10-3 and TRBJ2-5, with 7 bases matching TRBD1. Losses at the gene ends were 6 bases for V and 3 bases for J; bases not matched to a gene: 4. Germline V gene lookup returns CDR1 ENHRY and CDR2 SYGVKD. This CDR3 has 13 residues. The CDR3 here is CAISPGQKETQYF. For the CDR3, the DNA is TGTGCCATCAGCCCGGGACAGAAAGAGACCCAGTACTTC.